This T cell receptor beta chain was profiled in a study of cytomegalovirus exposure and HLA in healthy donors. TCRdb keeps only in-frame clones here, not all; method: immunoSEQ multiplex PCR. The profile shows under 250,000 clones, roughly 80% of them singletons. The table lists this clone with many counts. Antigen specificity is unknown. Study results and limitations: Within the roughly 120 validation repertoires, first-cohort TCR clusters tended to co-occur, according to a later analysis.

This receptor was identified in a woman between 18 and 29 years old in good health and CMV-seronegative. The source material was PBMCs.

The CDR3 loop reads CASSVQGPSYEQYF. CDR3 sequence (DNA): TGTGCCAGCAGCGTACAGGGGCCCTCCTACGAGCAGTACTTC. The chain uses TRBV7-2 and TRBJ2-7; TRBD1 agrees at 7 bases. The CDR3 spans 14 residues. Germline V gives CDR1 SGHTA, CDR2 FQGNSA. V was pared by 5 bases and J by 0 bases, with 4 bases of the junction left unmatched.